The clone carrying this T cell receptor (beta chain) was observed once. Its specificity is unknown. CDR1 MNHNS and CDR2 SASEGT come from the germline V gene. V shed 6 bases, J shed 6 bases, and the junction held 1 base outside the gene matches. The CDR3 covers 13 residues. The data derive from a study of T cells after yellow fever vaccination. Points from the study as a whole: A minor fraction of clonotypes spanned both CD4 and CD8 compartments. Most primary-vaccination clones reappeared after the booster (approximately 95% CD4, roughly 90% CD8).

TCRdb re-analysed the 5' RACE reads in MiXCR, keeping a single row per CDR3 protein. Of roughly 500,000 distinct CDR3 sequences in the sample, about a fifth were seen once. This clonotype was obtained from a man between 25 and 39 years old who received the YFV17D yellow fever vaccine. Source: PBMCs, taken 15 days after the yellow fever booster vaccination. The chain is built from TRBV6-1 and TRBJ2-2; 10 positions agree with TRBD2. This chain's CDR3 is CASRLAGSGELFF. The CDR3 DNA reads as TGTGCCAGCAGACTAGCGGGATCCGGGGAGCTGTTTTTT.